This TCR beta chain originates from a study of T-cell reconstitution after alpha-beta-depleted transplantation in children (dated by TCRdb to the mid-2010s). Background on the whole study: Using TCR repertoire profiling, the study followed T-cell immune reconstitution in a quantitative way in children after TCRalphabeta/CD19-depleted allogeneic hematopoietic cell transplantation.

Comment on this clonotype: The antigen this receptor binds is unknown. Base qualities are not at hand, and no much larger clone is one base apart.

From the cysteine up to the phenylalanine, the CDR3 has a length of 14 residues. Only CDR3 DNA is held: 42 bases, read in frame from base 1. Trimming takes 0 bases from V and 2 bases from J, and the germline ends sit 9 bases apart. CDR1 and CDR2 were assigned from the germline V gene as SGDLS and YYNGEE. Receptors were amplified or captured by PCR. Sequenced using an Illumina HiSeq 2500. TCR libraries were prepared with molecular barcoding, using unique molecular identifiers to normalize TCRbeta repertoire quantification. Using fastp at Q25 and MiXCR, TCRdb reprocessed the public reads and kept productive beta chains. Rows are unified per CDR3 protein, each entry keeping the most common DNA and genes. Across this sample there are just under 550,000 distinct CDR3 sequences, with approximately 20% seen only once. Jointly, the top ten make up roughly 3.3% of the sample.

The clonotype was recovered from a human donor who donated a stem cell graft to a child with acute lymphoblastic leukemia. Sequencing used PBMCs from the stem cell graft donor, obtained from the stem cell graft. The rearranged chain carries TRBV9 and TRBJ2-7; matching of 6 bases hints at TRBD1 as the D gene. Read as DNA, the sequence is TGTGCCAGCAGCGTAGGAGGGGGAGCCTACGAGCAGTACTTC. This translates into CASSVGGGAYEQYF.